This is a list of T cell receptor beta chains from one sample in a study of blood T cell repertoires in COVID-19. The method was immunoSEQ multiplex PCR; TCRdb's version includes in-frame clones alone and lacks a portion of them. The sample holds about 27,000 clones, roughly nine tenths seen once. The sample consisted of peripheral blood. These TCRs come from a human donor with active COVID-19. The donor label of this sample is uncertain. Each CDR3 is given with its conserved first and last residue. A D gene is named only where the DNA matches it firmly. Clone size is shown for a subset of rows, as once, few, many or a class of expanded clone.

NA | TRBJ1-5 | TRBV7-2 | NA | CASSPLGGRGNQPQHF
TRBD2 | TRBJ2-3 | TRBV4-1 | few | CASSQDRSRGASTDTQYF
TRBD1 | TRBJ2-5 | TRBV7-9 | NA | CASSSPRAGGAETQYF
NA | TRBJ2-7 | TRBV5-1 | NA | CASSPDSALPFTYEQYF
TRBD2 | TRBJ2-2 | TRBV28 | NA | CASSREVTGELFF
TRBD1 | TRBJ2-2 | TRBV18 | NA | CASSLPQGAVNTGELFF
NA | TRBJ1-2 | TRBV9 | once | CASSVEAGHYGYTF
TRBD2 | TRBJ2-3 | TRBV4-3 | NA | CASSRITGGPSDTQYF
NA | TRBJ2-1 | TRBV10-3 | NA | CAISVAGVQNEQFF
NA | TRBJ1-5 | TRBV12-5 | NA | CASGSVLQPQHF
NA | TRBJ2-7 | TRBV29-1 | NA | CSVEDPQLYEQYF
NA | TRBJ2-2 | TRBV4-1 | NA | CASSQDAGNTGELFF
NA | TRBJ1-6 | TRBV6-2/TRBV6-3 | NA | CASSYNYEVNSPLHF
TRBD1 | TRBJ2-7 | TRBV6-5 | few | CASSYSTGGEQYF
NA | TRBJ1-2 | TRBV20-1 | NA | CSARPQGYTF
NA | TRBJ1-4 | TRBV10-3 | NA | CAISGRSVLGEKLFF
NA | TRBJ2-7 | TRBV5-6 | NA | CASSLDTGSYEQYF
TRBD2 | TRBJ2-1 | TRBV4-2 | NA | CASSRISGTPGNEQFF
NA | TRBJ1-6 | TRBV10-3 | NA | CAISENLTGTNSPLHF
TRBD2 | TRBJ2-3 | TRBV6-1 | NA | CASSARLAGGPTDTQYF
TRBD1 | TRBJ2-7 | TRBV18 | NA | CASSRDRRTYEQYF
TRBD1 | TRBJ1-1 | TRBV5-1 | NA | CASSLESGQGAEAFF
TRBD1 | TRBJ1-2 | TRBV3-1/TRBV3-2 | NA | CASSQAGGRGYTF
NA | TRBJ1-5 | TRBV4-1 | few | CASSQVPTEKPQHF
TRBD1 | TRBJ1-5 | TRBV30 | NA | CAWRDRGRNQPQHF
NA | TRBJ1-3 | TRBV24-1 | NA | CATSEPLTQVFCSGNTIYF
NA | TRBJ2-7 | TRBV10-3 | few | CAISLSRDSSYEQYF
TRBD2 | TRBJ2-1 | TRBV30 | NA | CAWSGLAGENEQFF
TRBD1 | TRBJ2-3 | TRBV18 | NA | CASSPDRVDTQYF
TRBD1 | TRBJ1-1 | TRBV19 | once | CASSTPPGGWNTEAFF
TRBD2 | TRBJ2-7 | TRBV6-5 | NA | CASSYEASGKKYF
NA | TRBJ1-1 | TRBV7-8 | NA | CASSLVLGEWAEAFF
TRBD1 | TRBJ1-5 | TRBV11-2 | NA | CASSLGQGSQPQHF
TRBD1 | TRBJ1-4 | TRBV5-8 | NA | CASSPGTGTEKLFF
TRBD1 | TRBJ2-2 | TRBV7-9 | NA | CASSSRTGHTGELFF
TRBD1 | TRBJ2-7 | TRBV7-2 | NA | CASSLDSTGGSYEQYF
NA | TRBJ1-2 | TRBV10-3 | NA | CAISLSFYGYTF
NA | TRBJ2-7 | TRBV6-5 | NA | CASSHPEGGQYF
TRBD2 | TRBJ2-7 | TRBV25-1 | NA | CASSDAGGADEQYF
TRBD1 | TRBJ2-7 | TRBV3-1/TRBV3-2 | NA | CASSQDRAGTGGTYEQYF
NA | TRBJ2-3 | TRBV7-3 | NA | CASSLGLSTDTQYF
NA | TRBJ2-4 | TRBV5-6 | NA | CASSSPSEGTLAKNIQYF
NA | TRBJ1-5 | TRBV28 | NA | CASSLSLGGQPQHF
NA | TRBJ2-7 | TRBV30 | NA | CAWSVRDNHEQYF
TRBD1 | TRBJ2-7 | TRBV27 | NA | CASSAGTGYYEQYF
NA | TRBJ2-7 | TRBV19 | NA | CASSPRTEPYEQYF
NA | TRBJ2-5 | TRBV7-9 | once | CASSSPILAYDQETQYF
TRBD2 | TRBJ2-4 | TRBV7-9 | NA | CASSLGSGGPQNIQYF
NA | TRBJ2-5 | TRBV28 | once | CASRMEGGKETQYF
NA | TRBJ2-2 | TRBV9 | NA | CASSGRHGELFF
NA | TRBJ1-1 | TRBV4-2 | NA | CASSPLGPTSTEAFF